This T cell receptor (beta chain) was observed in a study of T-cell reconstitution after alpha-beta-depleted transplantation in children. Whole-study results and caveats: Newly made T cells mostly supplied T-cell counts and diversity one year after transplant.

The ends were cut back, 7 bases at V and 0 bases at J, with 13 bases in the middle. This CDR3 contains 15 residues. For TCRbeta, the library was prepared with unique molecular identifiers. TCRdb called the PCR reads again in MiXCR, with one record for every CDR3 protein. The table shows fewer than 350,000 distinct CDR3 sequences, with around 10% occurring only once. The sample holds many counts of this clonotype. What it binds is not known. The chain uses TRBV12-3 or TRBV12-4 and TRBJ2-1, with D unresolved. This receptor was obtained from a male patient aged 2-15 years who had a stem cell transplant for chronic granulomatous disease, so the T cells may come from the graft donor. The source was peripheral blood, collected 180 days after TCRalphabeta/CD19-depleted stem cell transplant. As DNA, the CDR3 is TGTGCCAGCAAGATGGTGGGCAGCTCCTACAATGAGCAGTTCTTC. Its protein product is CASKMVGSSYNEQFF.